This T cell receptor (beta chain) was sequenced during a study of blood T cell repertoires in COVID-19. About the research overall: COVID-19 samples collected from the United States, Italy and Spain covered acute and convalescent phases. PBMCs, B-cell-depleted T cells, or T cells provided the cDNA or gDNA that made up the material.

Per the authors' pipeline: Cell counts per sample came from amplifying reference gene primers. TCRdb keeps only in-frame clones here, not all; method: immunoSEQ multiplex PCR. Clonal size and the V and J genes are those of that table, whereas D and trimming came from the DNA. Of 53,000 or so clones in the sample, about 81% were seen once. Germline CDR1 MNHEY, CDR2 SVGAGI. The V end was cut by 7 bases, the J end by 5 bases, with 15 bases between. CDR3 length equals 15 residues. This clone was seen only once. The rearrangement joins TRBV6-5 to TRBJ1-6, with D unresolved. This receptor was taken from a man aged 65 to 79 with active COVID-19. Sequenced: peripheral blood. DNA of the CDR3: TGTGCCAGCACCGCGGGAGGGTCAAATAATTCACCCCTCCACTTT. It translates to CASTAGGSNNSPLHF.